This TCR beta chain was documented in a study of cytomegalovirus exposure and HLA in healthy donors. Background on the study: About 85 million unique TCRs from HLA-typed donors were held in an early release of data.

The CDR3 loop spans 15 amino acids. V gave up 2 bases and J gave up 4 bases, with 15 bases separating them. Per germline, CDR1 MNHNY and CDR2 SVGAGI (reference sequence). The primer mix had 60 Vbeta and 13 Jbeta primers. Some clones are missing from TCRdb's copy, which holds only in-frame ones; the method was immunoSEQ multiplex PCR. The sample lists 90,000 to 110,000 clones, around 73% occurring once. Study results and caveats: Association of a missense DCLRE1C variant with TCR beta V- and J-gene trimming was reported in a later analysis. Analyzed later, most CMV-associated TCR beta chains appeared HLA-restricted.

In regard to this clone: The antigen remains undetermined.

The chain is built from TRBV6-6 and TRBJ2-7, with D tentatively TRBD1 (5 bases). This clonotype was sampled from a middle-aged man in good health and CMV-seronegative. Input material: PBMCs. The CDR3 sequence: CASSYKQVIIYEQYF. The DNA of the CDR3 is TGTGCCAGCAGTTACAAACAGGTGATCATTTACGAGCAGTACTTC.